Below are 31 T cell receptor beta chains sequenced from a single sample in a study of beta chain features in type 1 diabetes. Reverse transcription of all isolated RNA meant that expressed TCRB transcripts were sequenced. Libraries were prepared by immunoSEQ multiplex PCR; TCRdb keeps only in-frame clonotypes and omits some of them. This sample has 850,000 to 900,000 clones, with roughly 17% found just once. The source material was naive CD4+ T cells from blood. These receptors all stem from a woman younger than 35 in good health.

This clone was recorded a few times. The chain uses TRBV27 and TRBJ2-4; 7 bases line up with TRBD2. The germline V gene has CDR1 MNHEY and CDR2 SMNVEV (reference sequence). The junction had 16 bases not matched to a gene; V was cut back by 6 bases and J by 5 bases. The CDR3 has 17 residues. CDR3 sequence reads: CASSTKRGPAWENIQYF. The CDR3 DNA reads TGTGCCAGCAGCACGAAGCGGGGCCCGGCCTGGGAAAACATTCAGTACTTC.

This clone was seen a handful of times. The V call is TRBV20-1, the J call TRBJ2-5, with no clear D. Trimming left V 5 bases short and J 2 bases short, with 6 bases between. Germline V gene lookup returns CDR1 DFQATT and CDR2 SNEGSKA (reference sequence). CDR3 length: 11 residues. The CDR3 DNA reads TGCAGTGCTGGAAAACAAGAGACCCAGTACTTC. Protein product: CSAGKQETQYF.

CDR3 region: CASSQDLGLRANVLTF. The CDR3 DNA is TGTGCCAGCAGCCAAGATTTGGGGCTCCGGGCCAACGTCCTGACTTTC. The chain combines TRBV4-2 with TRBJ2-6; possible D gene TRBD1, 5 bases. Germline CDR1 is LGHNA and CDR2 is YNFKEQ. This CDR3 has 16 amino acids. V gave up 0 bases and J gave up 5 bases, with 11 bases separating them.

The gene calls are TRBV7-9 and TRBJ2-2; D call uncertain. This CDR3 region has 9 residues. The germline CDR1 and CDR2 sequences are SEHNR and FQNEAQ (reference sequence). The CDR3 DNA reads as TGTGCGAACACCGGGGAGCTGTTTTTT. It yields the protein CANTGELFF.

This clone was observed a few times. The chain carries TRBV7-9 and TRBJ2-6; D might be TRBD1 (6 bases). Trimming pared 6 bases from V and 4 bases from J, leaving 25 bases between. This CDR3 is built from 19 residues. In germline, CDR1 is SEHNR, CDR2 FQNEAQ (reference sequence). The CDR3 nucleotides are TGTGCCAGCAGAGAAGTGGCGGCAGGGGACAATCCCGGGGCCAACGTCCTGACTTTC. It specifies CASREVAAGDNPGANVLTF.

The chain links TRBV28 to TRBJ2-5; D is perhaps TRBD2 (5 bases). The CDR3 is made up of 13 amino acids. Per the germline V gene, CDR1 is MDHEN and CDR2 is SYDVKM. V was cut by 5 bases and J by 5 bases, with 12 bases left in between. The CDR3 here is CASSPLARETQYF. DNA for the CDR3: TGTGCCAGCAGTCCGCTAGCAAGGGAGACCCAGTACTTC.

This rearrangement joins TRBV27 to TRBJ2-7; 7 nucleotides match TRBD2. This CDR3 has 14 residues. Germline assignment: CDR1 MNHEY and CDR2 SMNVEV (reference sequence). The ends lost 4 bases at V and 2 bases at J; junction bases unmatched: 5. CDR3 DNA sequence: TGTGCCAGCAGTTCGGGGGGAACCCCCTACGAGCAGTACTTC. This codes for CASSSGGTPYEQYF.

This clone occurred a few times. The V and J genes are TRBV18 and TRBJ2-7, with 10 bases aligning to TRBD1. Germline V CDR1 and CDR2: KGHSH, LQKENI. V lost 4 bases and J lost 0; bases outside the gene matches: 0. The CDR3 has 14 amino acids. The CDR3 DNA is TGTGCCAGCTCACGACAGGGGGCCTCCTACGAGCAGTACTTC. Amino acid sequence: CASSRQGASYEQYF.

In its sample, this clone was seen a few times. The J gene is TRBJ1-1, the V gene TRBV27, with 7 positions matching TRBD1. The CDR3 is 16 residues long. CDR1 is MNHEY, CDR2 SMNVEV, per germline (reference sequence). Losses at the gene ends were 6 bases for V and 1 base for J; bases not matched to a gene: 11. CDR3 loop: CASRGRWDSENTEAFF. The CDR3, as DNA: TGTGCCAGCAGAGGGAGGTGGGACAGCGAGAACACTGAAGCTTTCTTT.

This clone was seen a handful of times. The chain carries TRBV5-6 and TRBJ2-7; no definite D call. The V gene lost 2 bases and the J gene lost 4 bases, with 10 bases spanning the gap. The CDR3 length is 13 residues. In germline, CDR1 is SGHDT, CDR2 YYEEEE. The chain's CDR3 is CASSFTDRYEQYF. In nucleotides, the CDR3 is TGTGCCAGCAGCTTTACGGACCGATACGAGCAGTACTTC. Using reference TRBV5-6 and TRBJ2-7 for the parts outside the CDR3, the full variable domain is DAGVTQSPTHLIKTRGQQVTLRCSPKSGHDTVSWYQQALGQGPQFIFQYYEEEERQRGNFPDRFSGHQFPNYSSELNVNALLLGDSALYLCASSFTDRYEQYFGPGTRLTVT.

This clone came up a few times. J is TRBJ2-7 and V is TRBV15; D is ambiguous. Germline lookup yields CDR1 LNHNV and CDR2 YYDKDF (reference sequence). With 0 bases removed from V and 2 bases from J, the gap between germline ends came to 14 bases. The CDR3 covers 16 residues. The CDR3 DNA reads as TGTGCCACCAGCAGAGATCTGGCCCCCCTCCCCTACGAGCAGTACTTC. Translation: CATSRDLAPLPYEQYF.

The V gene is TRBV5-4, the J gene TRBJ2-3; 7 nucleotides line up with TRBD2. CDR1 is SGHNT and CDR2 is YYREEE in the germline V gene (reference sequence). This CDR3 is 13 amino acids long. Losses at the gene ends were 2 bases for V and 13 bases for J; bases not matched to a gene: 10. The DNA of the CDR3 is TGTGCCAGCAGCTTTGGGGGGGTCCCGACGGAGTATTTT. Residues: CASSFGGVPTEYF.

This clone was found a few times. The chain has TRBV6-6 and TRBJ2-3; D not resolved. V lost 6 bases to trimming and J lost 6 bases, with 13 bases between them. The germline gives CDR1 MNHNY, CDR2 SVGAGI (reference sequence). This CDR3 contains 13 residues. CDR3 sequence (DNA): TGTGCCAGCAGCAAGCGAGAGCTGGATACGCAGTATTTT. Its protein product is CASSKRELDTQYF.

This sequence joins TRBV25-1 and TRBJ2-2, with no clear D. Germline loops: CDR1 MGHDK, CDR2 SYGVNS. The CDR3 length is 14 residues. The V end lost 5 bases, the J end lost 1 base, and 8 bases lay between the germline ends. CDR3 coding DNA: TGTGCCAGCAGTCAAGGTTGGAACACCGGGGAGCTGTTTTTT. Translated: CASSQGWNTGELFF. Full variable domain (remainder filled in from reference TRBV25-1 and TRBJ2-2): EADIYQTPRYLVIGTGKKITLECSQTMGHDKMYWYQQDPGMELHLIHYSYGVNSTEKGDLSSESTVSRIRTEHFPLTLESARPSHTSQYLCASSQGWNTGELFFGEGSRLTVL.

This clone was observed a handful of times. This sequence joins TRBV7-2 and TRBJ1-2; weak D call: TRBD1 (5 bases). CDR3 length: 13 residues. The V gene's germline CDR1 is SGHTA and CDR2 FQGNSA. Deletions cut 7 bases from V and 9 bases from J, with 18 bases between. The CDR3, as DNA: TGTGCCAGCAACGTGGGGGGGTTATCGAGCTACACCTTC. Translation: CASNVGGLSSYTF. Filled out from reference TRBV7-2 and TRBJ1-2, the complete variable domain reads GAGVSQSPSNKVTEKGKDVELRCDPISGHTALYWYRQSLGQGLEFLIYFQGNSAPDKSGLPSDRFSAERTGGSVSTLTIQRTQQEDSAVYLCASNVGGLSSYTFGSGTRLTVV.

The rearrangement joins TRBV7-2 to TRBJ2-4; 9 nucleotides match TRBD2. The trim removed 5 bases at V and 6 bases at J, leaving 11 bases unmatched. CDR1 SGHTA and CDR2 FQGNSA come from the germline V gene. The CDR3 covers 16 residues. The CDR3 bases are TGTGCCAGCAGCCGCTTGGGGATTAGCGGGAGAAACATTCAGTACTTC. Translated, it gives CASSRLGISGRNIQYF.

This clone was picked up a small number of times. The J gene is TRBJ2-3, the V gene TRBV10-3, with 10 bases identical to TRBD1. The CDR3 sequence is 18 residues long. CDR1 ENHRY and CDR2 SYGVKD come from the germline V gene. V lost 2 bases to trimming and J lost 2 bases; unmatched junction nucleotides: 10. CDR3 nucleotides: TGTGCCATCAGTGAGACCATAGGGGACAGGGGTACCACAGATACGCAGTATTTT. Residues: CAISETIGDRGTTDTQYF.

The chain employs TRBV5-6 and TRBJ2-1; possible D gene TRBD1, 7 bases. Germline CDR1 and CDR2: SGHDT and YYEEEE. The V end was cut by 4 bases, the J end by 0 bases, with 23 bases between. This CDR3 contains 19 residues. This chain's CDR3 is CASSPRRGQPSSSYNEQFF. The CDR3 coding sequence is TGTGCCAGCAGCCCACGGAGGGGACAGCCGTCAAGCTCCTACAATGAGCAGTTCTTC. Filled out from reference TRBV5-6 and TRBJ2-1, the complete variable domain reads DAGVTQSPTHLIKTRGQQVTLRCSPKSGHDTVSWYQQALGQGPQFIFQYYEEEERQRGNFPDRFSGHQFPNYSSELNVNALLLGDSALYLCASSPRRGQPSSSYNEQFFGPGTRLTVL.

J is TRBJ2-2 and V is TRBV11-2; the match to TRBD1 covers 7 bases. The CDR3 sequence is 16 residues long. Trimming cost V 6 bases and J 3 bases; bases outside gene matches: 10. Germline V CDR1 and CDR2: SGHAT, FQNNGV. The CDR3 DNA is TGTGCCAGCAGTACTCTGGCACAGGGGTACACCGGGGAGCTGTTTTTT. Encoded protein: CASSTLAQGYTGELFF. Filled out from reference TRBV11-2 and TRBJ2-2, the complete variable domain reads EAGVAQSPRYKIIEKRQSVAFWCNPISGHATLYWYQQILGQGPKLLIQFQNNGVVDDSQLPKDRFSAERLKGVDSTLKIQPAKLEDSAVYLCASSTLAQGYTGELFFGEGSRLTVL.

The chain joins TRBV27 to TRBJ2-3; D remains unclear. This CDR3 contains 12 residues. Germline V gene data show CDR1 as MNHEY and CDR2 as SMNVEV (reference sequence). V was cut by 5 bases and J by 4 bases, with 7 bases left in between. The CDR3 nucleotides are TGTGCCAGCAGTGGGTCATCAGATACGCAGTATTTT. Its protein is CASSGSSDTQYF.

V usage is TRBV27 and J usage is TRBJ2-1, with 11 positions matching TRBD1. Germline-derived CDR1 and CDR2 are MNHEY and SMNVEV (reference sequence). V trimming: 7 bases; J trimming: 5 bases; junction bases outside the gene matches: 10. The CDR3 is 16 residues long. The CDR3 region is CASTKPGQGADNEQFF. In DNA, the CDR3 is TGTGCCAGCACGAAACCCGGACAGGGGGCCGACAATGAGCAGTTCTTC.

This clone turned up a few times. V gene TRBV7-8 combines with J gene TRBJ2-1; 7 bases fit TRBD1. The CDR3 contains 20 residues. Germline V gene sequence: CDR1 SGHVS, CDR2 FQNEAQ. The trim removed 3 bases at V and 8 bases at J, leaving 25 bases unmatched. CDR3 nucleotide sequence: TGTGCCAGCAGCTTCCTTTTCAGGGGTAAAAGGGGGCGAGGCGGGCATGAGCAGTTCTTC. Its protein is CASSFLFRGKRGRGGHEQFF. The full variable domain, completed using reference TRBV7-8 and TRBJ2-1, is GAGVSQSPRYKVAKRGQDVALRCDPISGHVSLFWYQQALGQGPEFLTYFQNEAQLDKSGLPSDRFFAERPEGSVSTLKIQRTQQEDSAVYLCASSFLFRGKRGRGGHEQFFGPGTRLTVL.

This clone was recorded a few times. The CDR3 is CASSAGTGTGGVYEQYF. The CDR3 DNA reads TGTGCCAGCAGTGCCGGGACAGGGACCGGGGGAGTCTACGAGCAGTACTTC. This chain links TRBV6-1 with TRBJ2-7; 9 nucleotides line up with TRBD1. V shed 4 bases and J 3 bases; nucleotides not matched to a gene: 13. Germline V gene sequence: CDR1 MNHNS, CDR2 SASEGT. The CDR3 loop spans 17 amino acids.

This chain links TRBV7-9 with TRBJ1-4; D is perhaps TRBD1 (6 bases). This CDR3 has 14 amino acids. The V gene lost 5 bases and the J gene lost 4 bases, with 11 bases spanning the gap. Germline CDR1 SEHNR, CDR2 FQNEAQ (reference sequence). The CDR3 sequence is CASSPRGRNEKLFF. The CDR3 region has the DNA TGTGCCAGCAGCCCCCGGGGGCGTAATGAAAAACTGTTTTTT.

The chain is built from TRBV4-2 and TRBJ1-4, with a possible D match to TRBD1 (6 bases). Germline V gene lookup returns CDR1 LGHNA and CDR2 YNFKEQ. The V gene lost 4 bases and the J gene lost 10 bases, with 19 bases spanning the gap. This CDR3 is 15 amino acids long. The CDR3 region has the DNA TGTGCCAGCAGCCCCACCCGGGACAAGTTTCGAAAACTGTTTTTT. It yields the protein CASSPTRDKFRKLFF.

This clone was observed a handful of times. CDR3 DNA: TGTGCCAGTATGACAGGGGGCTCGAACACCGGGGAGCTGTTTTTT. Amino acid sequence: CASMTGGSNTGELFF. The chain employs TRBV19 and TRBJ2-2; 10 bases align to TRBD1. Unmatched junction bases numbered 2, after V lost 7 bases and J lost 0 bases. The CDR3 runs to 15 residues. Germline values: CDR1 LNHDA, CDR2 SQIVND (reference sequence).

In DNA, the CDR3 is TGTGCCAGCAAAACTAGCGGGAGCACCTACGAGCAGTACTTC. It encodes CASKTSGSTYEQYF. V and J are TRBV28 and TRBJ2-7, with 11 bases lining up with TRBD2. The V and J ends lost 7 bases and 2 bases, in that order; junction bases with no gene match: 4. Per germline, CDR1 MDHEN and CDR2 SYDVKM. The CDR3 has 14 amino acids.

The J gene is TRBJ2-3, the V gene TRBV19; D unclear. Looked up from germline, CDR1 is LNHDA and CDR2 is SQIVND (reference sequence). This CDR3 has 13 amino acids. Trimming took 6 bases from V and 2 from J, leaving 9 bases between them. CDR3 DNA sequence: TGTGCCAGTAGCTGGAGCCTCACAGATACGCAGTATTTT. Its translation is CASSWSLTDTQYF.

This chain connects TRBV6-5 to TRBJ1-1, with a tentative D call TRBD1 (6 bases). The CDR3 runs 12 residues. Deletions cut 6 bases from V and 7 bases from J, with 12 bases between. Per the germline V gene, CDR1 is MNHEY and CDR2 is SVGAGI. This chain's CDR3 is CASRYRDNEAFF. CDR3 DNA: TGTGCCAGCAGATATAGGGACAATGAAGCTTTCTTT.

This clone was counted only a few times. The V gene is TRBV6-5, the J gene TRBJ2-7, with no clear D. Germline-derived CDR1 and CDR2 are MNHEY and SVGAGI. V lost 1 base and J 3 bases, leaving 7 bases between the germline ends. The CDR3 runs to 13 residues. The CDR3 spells CASSYFPDYEQYF. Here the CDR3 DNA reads TGTGCCAGCAGTTACTTCCCGGACTACGAGCAGTACTTC.

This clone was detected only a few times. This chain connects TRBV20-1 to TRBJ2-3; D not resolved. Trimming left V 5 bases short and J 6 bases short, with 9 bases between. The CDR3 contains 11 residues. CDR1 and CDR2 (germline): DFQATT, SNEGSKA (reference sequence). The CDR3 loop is CSALWADTQYF. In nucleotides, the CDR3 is TGCAGTGCTCTCTGGGCCGATACGCAGTATTTT.